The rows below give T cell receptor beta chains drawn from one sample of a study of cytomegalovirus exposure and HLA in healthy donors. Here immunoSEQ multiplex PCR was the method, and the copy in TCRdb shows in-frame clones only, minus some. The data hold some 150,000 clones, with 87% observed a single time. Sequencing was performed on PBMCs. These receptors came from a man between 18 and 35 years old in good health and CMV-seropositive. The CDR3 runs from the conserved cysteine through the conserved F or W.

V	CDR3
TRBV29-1	CSVEERGRSYNEQFF
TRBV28	CASTSITGGGTQYF
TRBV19	CASRKETQYF
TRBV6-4	CASSGRAGPYNEQFF
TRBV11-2	CASSSSETSAEETQYF
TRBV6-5	CASRPTGVNTGELFF
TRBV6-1	CASGEEVSGYTF
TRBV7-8	CASNLRLAGVAYNEQFF
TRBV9	CASSVDTKRVTDTQYF
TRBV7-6	CASSLGGWNEKLFF
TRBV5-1	CASSLEGQGGYGYTF
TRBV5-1	CASSLELRSYEQYF
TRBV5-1	CASSLEPTGGLSTEAFF
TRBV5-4	CASSPPAQGKRTGANVLTF
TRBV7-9	CALQGRGYGYTF
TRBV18	CASSQTELNTGELFF
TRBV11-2	CASSLGRTGTGNTIYF
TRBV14	CASSSYRGGSYNEQFF
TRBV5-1	CASSSLAGALNEQFF
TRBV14	CASSQAGRGPQHF
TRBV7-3	CASSPVSGQLYEQYF
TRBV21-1	CASSPWDKGNSSYNSPLHF
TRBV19	CASGQIVGYTF
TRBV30	CDNLGGAKNIQYF
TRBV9	CASSVGRSEGYGYTF
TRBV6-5	CASAVGTGQGGYTF
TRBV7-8	CASSPDRPNTEAFF
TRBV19	CASSTPGGSYGYTF
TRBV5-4	CASSFDAGGSYNEQFF
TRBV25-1	CASSGGRGFEKLFF
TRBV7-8	CASSLNSGGDTEAFF
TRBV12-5	CASGLGTVEQFF
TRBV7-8	CASSLRRTGGSNYGYTF
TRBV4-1	CASSQVGVSKSSGANVLTF
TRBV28	CASSSAGTGNTGYTF
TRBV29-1	CSVEVGTSGSNEQFF
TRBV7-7	CASSLRDTNTGELFF
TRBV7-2	CASSPGGLAVFYEQYF
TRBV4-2	CASSQKTSGRVNEQFF
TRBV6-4	CASSPTSGGAFEQFF
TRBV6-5	CASSYSANQPQHF
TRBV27	CASSLLPPGQGGKTQYF
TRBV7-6	CASSPLGLAGVYEQYF
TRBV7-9	CASSLVFDGGSYEQYF
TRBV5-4	CASSAGLAEHYEQYF
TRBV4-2	CASSQGGPTLYGYTF